This TCR beta chain was documented in a study of blood T cell repertoires in COVID-19. Whole-study context: Sites across the United States, Italy and Spain contributed samples from acute and convalescent COVID-19. PBMCs, B-cell-depleted T cells, or T cells provided the cDNA or gDNA that made up the material.

Authors' data handling: Reference gene primer amplification yielded estimated nucleated cell counts. Libraries were prepared by immunoSEQ multiplex PCR; TCRdb keeps only in-frame clonotypes and omits some of them. Clone size and the V and J calls come from that table; the DNA yielded D and trimming. This sample yields approximately 34,000 clones, of which over 70% are seen a single time; about 3% belongs to the top ten. CDR1 and CDR2 (germline): LGHNA, YNFKEQ. J was trimmed by 2 bases and V by 3 bases; bases with no gene match: 9. The CDR3 consists of 17 residues. The sequencing sample was made of peripheral blood. The chain carries TRBV4-2 and TRBJ2-1; 8 bases match TRBD2. This TCR was sampled from a man aged 70-80 years with COVID-19, enrolled during active disease. CDR3 in DNA: TGTGCCAGCAGCCAGCCAACGGGACTAGAGGCCTACAATGAGCAGTTCTTC. It encodes CASSQPTGLEAYNEQFF.